This T cell receptor beta chain was found in a study of blood T cell repertoires in COVID-19. Study details: Samples came from the United States, Italy and Spain, spanning acute and convalescent COVID-19. The analysed material was cDNA or gDNA that came from T cells, B-cell-depleted T cells, or PBMCs.

The CDR3 consists of 16 residues. V shed 4 bases and J 7 bases; nucleotides not matched to a gene: 10. Germline V CDR1 and CDR2: SGHTA, FQGTGA. The method was immunoSEQ multiplex PCR; TCRdb's version includes in-frame clones alone and lacks a portion of them. The table has fewer than 200,000 clones, roughly 88% seen once. The receptor was derived from a woman of 80 years or more with acute or convalescent COVID-19. V gene TRBV7-3 combines with J gene TRBJ2-2; 9 bases are shared with TRBD2. Sequenced input: peripheral blood. DNA for the CDR3: TGTGCCAGCAGCTCCCGGGTAGCGGGGGACGGCGGGGAGCTGTTTTTT. Protein product: CASSSRVAGDGGELFF.